The entry below gives a single T cell receptor (beta chain) sequence along with its context. This sample was included in a study of blood T cell repertoires in COVID-19. This table comes from immunoSEQ multiplex PCR, and its TCRdb copy is limited to in-frame clones, with some not included. The sample contains hundreds of thousands of clones, 85% to 90% of which appear only once. The clonotype comes from a human donor in a cohort sampled during active COVID-19. Sequenced: peripheral blood.

The CDR3 sequence: CASSYQVSYNEQFF. The CDR3 bases are TGTGCCAGCAGTTACCAGGTTTCCTACAATGAGCAGTTCTTC. The rearrangement links TRBV6-5 to TRBJ2-1; D uncertain. The germline V gene encodes CDR1 MNHEY and CDR2 SVGAGI. The CDR3 consists of 14 residues. V was trimmed by 2 bases and J by 1 base, leaving 6 bases between them.